Listed below are T cell receptor beta chains from one sample, sequenced in a study of regulatory T cells in long-lasting Graves disease. TCRdb re-called the multiplex PCR reads through MiXCR, storing one row per CDR3 protein. The profile shows a few hundred thousand distinct CDR3 sequences, about 15% of them singletons. The data also belong to a second study, concerning T cells in Graves' hyperthyroidism and ophthalmopathy.

The sample was peripheral blood mononuclear cells (PBMCs), taken at new diagnosis, from a patient treated with antithyroid drugs. These receptors came from a woman aged 40 to 50 with Graves disease. CDR3s include the opening cysteine and the closing phenylalanine or tryptophan. D genes are given only for firm matches. The size field is filled for only some rows; it gives once, few, many or a size class.

v_gene	d_gene	abundance	j_gene	CDR3aa	CDR3nt
TRBV5-5	TRBD1	once	TRBJ2-1	CASRPGTGIYNEQFF	TGTGCCAGCAGGCCCGGGACAGGGATATACAATGAGCAGTTCTTC
TRBV18	TRBD1	many	TRBJ2-5	CASSPPQGAGETQYF	TGTGCCAGCAGCCCACCCCAGGGGGCGGGTGAGACCCAGTACTTC
TRBV11-2	-	many	TRBJ2-1	CASSLVGVTGFDEQFF	TGTGCCAGCAGCTTAGTTGGTGTTACAGGGTTCGATGAGCAGTTCTTC
TRBV29-1	-	-	TRBJ2-2	CSVESGGENTGELFF	TGCAGCGTTGAATCTGGCGGGGAAAACACCGGGGAGCTGTTTTTT
TRBV12-3/TRBV12-4	TRBD1	few	TRBJ2-2	CASSAPSGTGSHYTNTGELFF	TGTGCCAGCAGTGCGCCATCCGGGACAGGGAGTCACTATACGAACACCGGGGAGCTGTTTTTT
TRBV10-2	-	few	TRBJ1-1	CASSESGLEAFF	TGCGCCAGCAGTGAGTCGGGGTTAGAAGCTTTCTTT
TRBV18	-	many	TRBJ2-5	CASSPSVGIQETQYF	TGTGCCAGCTCACCTTCAGTCGGGATACAAGAGACCCAGTACTTC
TRBV7-4	-	-	TRBJ2-5	CASSPQGGRSDHVYQETQYF	TGTGCCAGCAGCCCCCAGGGTGGTAGGTCAGACCATGTGTACCAAGAGACCCAGTACTTC
TRBV7-3	TRBD1	few	TRBJ2-6	CASRPGQVTSEANVLTF	TGTGCCAGCAGACCGGGACAGGTTACTTCTGAGGCCAACGTCCTGACTTTC
TRBV5-1	TRBD1	many	TRBJ2-7	CASSLTPGQGSYEQYF	TGCGCCAGCAGCTTGACTCCGGGACAGGGGTCGTACGAGCAGTACTTC
TRBV30	TRBD2	many	TRBJ2-3	CAWTSGRASTDTQYF	TGTGCCTGGACTAGCGGGAGGGCTAGCACAGATACGCAGTATTTT
TRBV12-3/TRBV12-4	-	many	TRBJ2-7	CASSLGTYYEQYF	TGTGCCAGCAGTTTAGGGACCTACTACGAGCAGTACTTC
TRBV6-5	-	few	TRBJ2-6	CASSYTRDGGTGGANVLTF	TGTGCCAGCAGTTACACCCGGGACGGAGGGACGGGAGGGGCCAACGTCCTGACTTTC
TRBV12-3/TRBV12-4	-	-	TRBJ1-6	CASQDRVNSPLHF	TGTGCCAGCCAAGACCGAGTTAATTCACCCCTCCACTTT
TRBV19	TRBD2	-	TRBJ2-1	CASSPLAGGSYEQFF	TGTGCCAGTAGTCCCTTGGCGGGAGGGTCCTACGAGCAGTTCTTC
TRBV7-2	-	-	TRBJ1-4	CASSPLAGRGEKLFF	TGTGCCAGCAGCCCCCTCGCAGGCCGGGGGGAAAAACTGTTTTTT
TRBV11-3	TRBD2	once	TRBJ2-3	CASTTSGRATDTQYF	TGTGCCAGCACCACTAGCGGGAGGGCCACAGATACGCAGTATTTT
TRBV25-1	-	-	TRBJ1-1	CASSEDDPTEAFF	TGTGCCAGCAGTGAGGACGACCCCACTGAAGCTTTCTTT
TRBV18	TRBD2	-	TRBJ2-7	CASSHGTSISYEQYF	TGTGCCAGCTCACACGGGACTAGTATCTCCTACGAGCAGTACTTC